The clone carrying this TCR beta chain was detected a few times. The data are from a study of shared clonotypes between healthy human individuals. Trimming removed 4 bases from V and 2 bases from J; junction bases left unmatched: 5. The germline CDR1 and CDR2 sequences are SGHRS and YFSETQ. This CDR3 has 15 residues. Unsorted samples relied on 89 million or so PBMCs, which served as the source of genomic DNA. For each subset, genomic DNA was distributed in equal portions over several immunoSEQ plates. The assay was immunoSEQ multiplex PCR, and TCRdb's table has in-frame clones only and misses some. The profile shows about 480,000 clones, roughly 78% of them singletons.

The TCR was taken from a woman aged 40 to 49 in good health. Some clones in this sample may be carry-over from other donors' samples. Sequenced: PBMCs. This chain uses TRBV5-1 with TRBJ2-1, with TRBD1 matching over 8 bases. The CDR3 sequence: CASSHRTGPYNEQFF. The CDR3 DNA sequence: TGCGCCAGCAGCCACCGGACAGGGCCCTACAATGAGCAGTTCTTC.